This T cell receptor (beta chain) was sequenced in a study of OX40 agonist ivuxolimab in advanced cancers. Clones were sequenced by immunoSEQ multiplex PCR, and TCRdb holds only the in-frame ones, with some missing. Of about 64,000 clones in the sample, about nine tenths were seen once. The V gene's germline CDR1 is MDHEN and CDR2 SYDVKM. Between the trimmed V and J ends, which lost 6 bases and 2 bases, there was a span of 14 bases. The CDR3 has 15 residues. The chain employs TRBV28 and TRBJ1-5; possibly TRBD1 for D (5 bases). This TCR was sampled from an adult with an advanced solid tumor such as melanoma, head and neck, liver or kidney cancer. The sequenced sample was CD4+ or CD8+ T cells sorted from blood, obtained in a trial of the OX40 agonist ivuxolimab. Here the CDR3 DNA reads TGTGCCAGCAGCCCGTTAGGGGAGGGCAATCAGCCCCAGCATTTT. This encodes CASSPLGEGNQPQHF. The complete variable domain, with remaining parts taken from reference TRBV28 and TRBJ1-5, reads DVKVTQSSRYLVKRTGEKVFLECVQDMDHENMFWYRQDPGLGLRLIYFSYDVKMKEKGDIPEGYSVSREKKERFSLILESASTNQTSMYLCASSPLGEGNQPQHFGDGTRLSIL.